The 15 T cell receptor beta chains below were found in one sample sequenced in a study of blood T cell repertoires in COVID-19 (TCRdb year 2020). Library generation was performed with the immunoSEQ multiplex PCR assay. The immuneACCESS repertoire file appears here via TCRdb, limited to in-frame rearrangements. These files lack a portion of the clones; in checked studies, under half of the deficit traces to unresolved V genes, and the cause of the others is not known. The sample data list 340,000 or so clones, and roughly 84% of these were observed just once. 1% of the sample rests with the top ten. The sample consisted of peripheral blood. These receptors originate from a man aged 50 to 59 with active or convalescent COVID-19.

This clone occurred once. This chain links TRBV5-1 with TRBJ2-7, with 7 nucleotides matching TRBD1. This CDR3 is 15 amino acids long. Looked up from germline, CDR1 is SGHRS and CDR2 is YFSETQ. After removal of 3 bases from V and 6 bases from J, the junction contained 12 bases not matched to a gene. The CDR3 protein is CASSYTDRARSEQYF. The CDR3 DNA reads as TGCGCCAGCAGCTACACCGACAGGGCCCGCTCCGAGCAGTACTTC.

This clone was recorded only once. The V call is TRBV27, the J call TRBJ2-4; D might be TRBD1 (7 bases). The V gene's germline CDR1 is MNHEY and CDR2 SMNVEV (reference sequence). V was trimmed by 1 base and J by 0 bases, leaving 13 bases between them. CDR3 length: 17 residues. Written as DNA, the CDR3 is TGTGCCAGCAGTTTATTCAGGGGGGCGCTAGCCAAAAACATTCAGTACTTC. Its translation: CASSLFRGALAKNIQYF.

The gene calls are TRBV19 and TRBJ1-1; D is perhaps TRBD1 (6 bases). Germline loops: CDR1 LNHDA, CDR2 SQIVND (reference sequence). V lost 8 bases and J lost 3, with 19 bases in between. This CDR3 spans 15 amino acids. The chain's CDR3 is CASSQTGGSDTEAFF. CDR3 bases: TGTGCCAGTTCTCAAACGGGGGGCTCGGACACTGAAGCTTTCTTT.

This chain links TRBV14 with TRBJ2-2, with D unresolved. Germline V gene lookup returns CDR1 SGHDN and CDR2 FVKESK. The CDR3 length is 13 residues. Trimming took 0 bases from V and 5 from J, leaving 4 bases between them. CDR3 protein: CASSQDLTGELFF. The DNA for the CDR3 is TGTGCCAGCAGCCAAGATTTAACCGGGGAGCTGTTTTTT.

This clone was picked up a small number of times. The chain is built from TRBV2 and TRBJ1-4; D is perhaps TRBD1 (5 bases). Germline V gene sequence: CDR1 SNHLY, CDR2 FYNNEI. The CDR3 has 14 residues. V lost 8 bases to trimming and J lost 8 bases, with 18 bases between them. CDR3 amino acids: CASRNRPLGEKLFF. CDR3 coding DNA: TGTGCCAGCCGCAACAGGCCGCTCGGAGAAAAACTGTTTTTT.

The rearrangement joins TRBV24-1 to TRBJ2-5, with 13 nucleotides matching TRBD2. The germline V gene has CDR1 KGHDR and CDR2 SFDVKD. This CDR3 is built from 17 residues. Unmatched junction bases numbered 4, after V lost 2 bases and J lost 2 bases. The CDR3 DNA reads as TGTGCCACCAGTGATTCGGGGACTAGCGGGGCACAAGAGACCCAGTACTTC. The encoded protein is CATSDSGTSGAQETQYF.

The CDR3 coding sequence is TGTGCCAGCAGTTTGGGGCAGGGTGGTGTGAGCGAGCAGTACTTC. This encodes CASSLGQGGVSEQYF. This chain connects TRBV27 to TRBJ2-7; a weak D match, TRBD1 (5 bases). The CDR3 has 15 amino acids. Germline V CDR1 and CDR2: MNHEY, SMNVEV (reference sequence). Trimming shortened V by 3 bases and J by 6 bases, and 18 bases separated the two germline ends.

DNA for the CDR3: TGTGCCAGCAGCTTAGCGGGGGGTAGCTTTGGAGATACGCAGTATTTT. Its translation is CASSLAGGSFGDTQYF. The gene calls are TRBV7-6 and TRBJ2-3; D may be TRBD2 (6 bases). Germline V CDR1 and CDR2: SGHVS, FNYEAQ. Trimming shortened V by 0 bases and J by 5 bases, and 15 bases separated the two germline ends. CDR3 length: 16 amino acids.

The chain combines TRBV10-1 with TRBJ2-7; maybe TRBD1 (6 bases). CDR1 is WNHNN, CDR2 SYGVQD, per germline (reference sequence). This CDR3 region has 18 residues. V was trimmed by 2 bases and J by 2 bases, leaving 22 bases between them. Written as DNA, the CDR3 is TGCGCCAGCAGTGAGAGGGGACATCCTAGCCGGGGTCCCTACGAGCAGTACTTC. Translated, it gives CASSERGHPSRGPYEQYF.

The V gene is TRBV28, the J gene TRBJ1-5; 9 nucleotides line up with TRBD1. V lost 7 bases, J lost 5 bases, and 6 bases stayed unmatched. The CDR3 is made up of 14 amino acids. Germline V gene sequence: CDR1 MDHEN, CDR2 SYDVKM. CDR3 sequence: CASIPGQGDQPQHF. CDR3 nucleotides: TGTGCCAGCATACCGGGACAGGGTGATCAGCCCCAGCATTTT.

The V and J genes are TRBV28 and TRBJ1-5; TRBD1 might be the D (6 bases). The V and J ends lost 5 bases and 2 bases respectively, with 13 bases between them. This CDR3 region has 15 residues. Germline V lookup: CDR1 MDHEN, CDR2 SYDVKM. CDR3 in DNA: TGTGCCAGCAGTACCACAGGGCTTGGCAATCAGCCCCAGCATTTT. Its protein product is CASSTTGLGNQPQHF.

This clone was seen once. The genes are TRBV11-2 and TRBJ1-1, with no clear D. Germline CDR1 is SGHAT and CDR2 is FQNNGV. Trimming removed 8 bases at V and 5 bases at J, with 15 bases between. The CDR3 is made up of 13 amino acids. CDR3 DNA sequence: TGTGCCAGCGAGGCGCGTCCTCGGACTGAAGCTTTCTTT. Translating gives CASEARPRTEAFF.

The chain uses TRBV5-4 and TRBJ1-4; 7 nucleotides line up with TRBD1. The germline CDR1 and CDR2 sequences are SGHNT and YYREEE (reference sequence). This CDR3 has 15 amino acids. J gave up 4 bases and V 4 bases, and 7 bases lay outside the gene matches. CDR3 protein: CASSRQGANNEKLFF. The CDR3 nucleotides are TGTGCCAGCAGCAGACAGGGAGCGAATAATGAAAAACTGTTTTTT.

V is TRBV19 and J is TRBJ1-1; D is possibly TRBD1 (5 bases). The CDR3 totals 14 residues. Germline V lookup: CDR1 LNHDA, CDR2 SQIVND (reference sequence). V gave up 4 bases and J gave up 4 bases, with 13 bases separating them. The CDR3 spells CASSTQTGGTEAFF. CDR3 DNA sequence: TGTGCCAGTAGTACCCAAACGGGGGGCACTGAAGCTTTCTTT.

The V gene is TRBV2, the J gene TRBJ1-2, with TRBD1 as a possible D gene (6 bases). This CDR3 comprises 13 residues. Trimming removed 6 bases from V and 5 bases from J, with 13 bases in between. Germline V gene data show CDR1 as SNHLY and CDR2 as FYNNEI. CDR3 DNA: TGTGCCAGCAGGGGCGGTCAGGGGTATGGCTACACCTTC. Its protein product is CASRGGQGYGYTF.